The following is a TCR beta chain sequence with its context. The data stem from a study of blood T cell repertoires in COVID-19. Whole-study context: Italy, Spain and the United States were the sources of the convalescent and acute COVID-19 samples.

TCRdb keeps only in-frame clones here, not all; method: immunoSEQ multiplex PCR. The sample shows over 65,000 clones, roughly 81% of them seen only once. This CDR3 spans 15 amino acids. This TCR was sampled from a human donor in a cohort sampled during active COVID-19. This chain links TRBV21-1 with TRBJ2-5; the table's D call, TRBD2, has no DNA check behind it. TRBV21-1 is labeled a pseudogene. Specimen: peripheral blood. In nucleotides, the CDR3 is TGTGCCAGCAGCGAGGCTAGCGGGGAACAAGAGACCCAGTACTTC. It encodes CASSEASGEQETQYF.